This T cell receptor beta chain was captured in a study of shared T cell receptors in the human thymus. The repertoire was sequenced with immunoSEQ multiplex PCR; TCRdb's copy has only in-frame clones and lacks some. The top ten clones hold 0.008% to 0.011% of a sample with under 850,000 clones, roughly 90% of them seen once. Germline V lookup: CDR1 SGHRS, CDR2 YFSETQ. The CDR3 runs 15 residues. Trimming pared 3 bases from V and 6 bases from J, leaving 17 bases between. The same specimen was also included in a second study, on human thymus T cells. From that report: An apparent bias in V and J gene usage was seen in thymic and blood repertoires. There were highly overlapping thymic repertoires among unrelated individuals, as related research reported.

The sequenced sample consisted of thymocytes. The gene calls are TRBV5-1 and TRBJ2-3; TRBD2 is a possible D gene (6 bases). The receptor was derived from a boy less than two years old with a congenital heart defect. The CDR3 here is CASSCSLGRGDTQYF. In DNA form, the CDR3 reads TGCGCCAGCAGCTGCTCTCTCGGGAGAGGGGATACGCAGTATTTT. Full variable domain (missing parts from reference TRBV5-1 and TRBJ2-3): KAGVTQTPRYLIKTRGQQVTLSCSPISGHRSVSWYQQTPGQGLQFLFEYFSETQRNKGNFPGRFSGRQFSNSRSEMNVSTLELGDSALYLCASSCSLGRGDTQYFGPGTRLTVL.